The rows below give T cell receptor beta chains drawn from one sample of a study of cytomegalovirus exposure and HLA in healthy donors. The data were produced by immunoSEQ multiplex PCR, yet TCRdb's version contains in-frame clones alone and is incomplete. The sample lists more than 65,000 clones, around 96% occurring once. The specimen was PBMCs. These receptor sequences come from a woman between 18 and 29 years old in good health and CMV-seronegative. Each CDR3 is given with its conserved first and last residue. D genes are given only for firm matches. Expanded clones are given a class, and other clones once, few, many or no size at all.

>TRBD2|TRBJ2-3|TRBV7-2|once
TGTGCCAGCAGCTTACTAGCGGGGAGCACAGATACGCAGTATTTT
CASSLLAGSTDTQYF
>.|TRBJ1-1|TRBV4-1|.
TGCGCCAGCAGCCAAACAGGCTTGAACACTGAAGCTTTCTTT
CASSQTGLNTEAFF
>.|TRBJ2-1|TRBV7-9|.
TGTGCCAGCAGCTCACCCGCTACCCACAATGAGCAGTTCTTC
CASSSPATHNEQFF
>.|TRBJ2-7|TRBV27|.
TGTGCCAGCAGTTTACTCATCGGCACGGGGTCCTACGAGCAGTACTTC
CASSLLIGTGSYEQYF
>TRBD2|TRBJ2-7|TRBV11-3|.
TGTGCCAGCAGCTTAGCTAGCGGGCCCTACGAGCAGTACTTC
CASSLASGPYEQYF
>TRBD2|TRBJ2-7|TRBV9|once
TGTGCCAGCAGCATTACCGGGACTAGCTACGAGCAGTACTTC
CASSITGTSYEQYF
>TRBD2|TRBJ2-7|TRBV5-1|.
TGCGCCAGCAGCCCCGGTGTGGGACTAGTGGTTTACGAGCAGTACTTC
CASSPGVGLVVYEQYF
>.|TRBJ1-2|TRBV29-1|.
TGCAGCGTTGAGTCTGGGAGTAGCAACTATGGCTACACCTTC
CSVESGSSNYGYTF
>TRBD2|TRBJ2-7|TRBV13|.
TGTGCCAGCAGCGCCGGGACTAGCGGATTCTACGAGCAGTACTTC
CASSAGTSGFYEQYF
>TRBD1|TRBJ1-1|TRBV19|.
TGTGCCAGTAGCCCCCAGGGGGCCGAAGCTTTCTTT
CASSPQGAEAFF
>TRBD2|TRBJ2-7|TRBV30|once
TGTGCCTGGAGTGTAACTAGCGGGAGTTTGCACTTC
CAWSVTSGSLHF
>.|TRBJ2-1|TRBV5-1|.
TGCGCCAGCAGCACCTTCCGGGGGAGCTCCTACAATGAGCAGTTCTTC
CASSTFRGSSYNEQFF
>TRBD1|TRBJ1-2|TRBV5-1|.
TGCGCCAGCAGCCCCCGGCAGGGGGCTACCAACTATGGCTACACCTTC
CASSPRQGATNYGYTF
>TRBD1|TRBJ1-5|TRBV7-8|.
TGTGCCAGCAGGTCCGGGACAGGGAGAAATCAGCCCCAGCATTTT
CASRSGTGRNQPQHF
>.|TRBJ2-3|TRBV10-3|.
TGTGCCATCAGTGAGTCTCGGGGATTGCCAGATACGCAGTATTTT
CAISESRGLPDTQYF
>.|TRBJ2-2|TRBV18|.
TGTGCCAGCACAGGGCTATCGTCTTCCGGGGAGCTGTTTTTT
CASTGLSSSGELFF
>.|TRBJ2-3|TRBV27|.
TGTGCCAGCAGTTTAGATCAGACTCGAATCTTCACAGATACGCAGTATTTT
CASSLDQTRIFTDTQYF
>TRBD1|TRBJ2-2|TRBV5-1|.
TGCGCCAGCAGCCCTCGGACAGGGGGCTTAACCGGGGAGCTGTTTTTT
CASSPRTGGLTGELFF
>.|TRBJ2-7|TRBV11-2|.
TGTGCCAGCAGCTCAATATTGACAACCCTCTTCTACGAGCAGTACTTC
CASSSILTTLFYEQYF
>TRBD2|TRBJ2-2|TRBV19|.
TGTGCCAGTGGCAAAAGGGTAGCGGGAGGGCCACACACCGGGGAGCTGTTTTTT
CASGKRVAGGPHTGELFF
>.|TRBJ1-1|TRBV2|.
TGTGCCAGCAGTTTGGGGTGGGGTGGGGGAGGCACTGAAGCTTTCTTT
CASSLGWGGGGTEAFF
>.|TRBJ2-5|TRBV7-2|.
TGTGCCAGCAGCTTAGTCGGGGTTCAAGAGACCCAGTACTTC
CASSLVGVQETQYF
>.|TRBJ1-2|TRBV5-1|.
TGCGCCAGCAGCTTGGTGCCCTACAACTATGGCTACACCTTC
CASSLVPYNYGYTF
>.|TRBJ2-1|TRBV27|.
TGTGCCAGCAGTCAGGACAGTTACAACCCTTACTACAATGAGCAGTTCTTC
CASSQDSYNPYYNEQFF
>TRBD2|TRBJ2-6|TRBV7-9|.
TGTGCCGCCGGGGGGGGTAACTCTGGGGCCAACGTCCTGACTTTC
CAAGGGNSGANVLTF
>.|TRBJ1-3|TRBV28|.
TGTGCCAGCACTTCAACGGGGGGAAACACCATATATTTT
CASTSTGGNTIYF
>.|TRBJ1-5|TRBV20-1|.
TGCAGTGCTAGCCCCCCCTTGTTATTT
CSASPPLLF
>.|TRBJ1-4|TRBV4-1|.
TGCGCCAGCAGCCAAGGTGGGGCCCTTGAAAAACTGTTTTTT
CASSQGGALEKLFF
>.|TRBJ2-7|TRBV5-6|.
TGTGCCAGCAAAATGATGGACAGCTACGAGCAGTACTTC
CASKMMDSYEQYF
>.|TRBJ2-7|TRBV10-1|.
TGCGCCAGCAGTGAGGCAGGGTTTTTGGGGGAGCAGTACTTC
CASSEAGFLGEQYF
>TRBD2|TRBJ2-2|TRBV19|.
TGTGCCAGTAGGATACTAGCGGGAGGTCGCGGGGAGCTGTTTTTT
CASRILAGGRGELFF
>TRBD1|TRBJ2-7|TRBV30|.
TGTGCCTCATCCCGGGACAGGAACTACGAGCAGTACTTC
CASSRDRNYEQYF
>.|TRBJ2-7|TRBV4-1|.
TGCGCCAGCAGCCCCAACCGTGGACAGAACTACGAGCAGTACTTC
CASSPNRGQNYEQYF
>.|TRBJ1-3|TRBV15|.
TGTGCCACCAGCAGAGACGCAGGCTCTGGAAACACCATATATTTT
CATSRDAGSGNTIYF
>.|TRBJ2-1|TRBV7-2|.
TGTGCCAGCACCCGCCTCAGGGCCTCCTACAATGAGCAGTTCTTC
CASTRLRASYNEQFF